This T cell receptor beta chain was sequenced for a study of T cell repertoires in cytomegalovirus infection. The V end lost 6 bases, the J end lost 7 bases, and 15 bases lay between the germline ends. The CDR3 extends over 12 amino acids. The germline V gene has CDR1 DFQATT and CDR2 SNEGSKA (reference sequence). TCRdb reprocessed the reads with MiXCR, giving one entry per CDR3 protein. There are 450,000 to 550,000 distinct CDR3 sequences in the sample; approximately 15% occur only once, and about 24% lies in the top ten. The sample taken for sequencing was CD8+ T cells from PBMCs. This chain joins TRBV20-1 and TRBJ1-1; no definite D call. The receptor's source is a human donor in good health (CMV status not recorded). Some clones in this sample may be carry-over from other donors' samples. CDR3 amino acids: CSATTLEVEAFF. The CDR3 coding sequence is TGCAGTGCAACAACATTGGAGGTTGAAGCTTTCTTT.